The 14 T cell receptor beta chains below were found in one sample sequenced in a study of patients and donors after allogeneic stem cell transplantation. MiXCR, applied by TCRdb to the RT-PCR reads, yields one record per CDR3 protein. The sample holds around 17,000 distinct CDR3 sequences; 25% to 30% are singletons and the top ten take around 33%. The specimen was blood, either unsorted or a sorted T cell fraction (not recorded which). Receptor source: a human donor who was either an allogeneic HSCT recipient or a stem cell or donor lymphocyte infusion donor (not recorded which). It is not recorded whose cells these are; they may come from a transplant donor.

The chain couples TRBV12-3 or TRBV12-4 to TRBJ1-4; no reliable D call. The CDR3 contains 12 residues. V was trimmed by 8 bases and J by 7 bases, leaving 11 bases between them. The CDR3, as DNA: TGTGCCAGCGGGGTATACGGTGAAAAACTGTTTTTT. It translates to CASGVYGEKLFF.

The V gene is TRBV20-1, the J gene TRBJ1-6; D ambiguous. CDR1 and CDR2 from the germline V gene are DFQATT and SNEGSKA (reference sequence). Trimming shortened V by 5 bases and J by 7 bases, and 12 bases separated the two germline ends. The length of the CDR3 is 13 residues. The CDR3 sequence: CSALVRVNSPLHF. DNA of the CDR3: TGCAGTGCTCTGGTGAGAGTGAATTCACCCCTCCACTTT.

The rearrangement uses TRBV4-1 and TRBJ1-1; D remains ambiguous. Germline loops: CDR1 MGHRA, CDR2 YSYEKL. The CDR3 totals 14 residues. Trimming left V 0 bases short and J 9 bases short, with 14 bases between. The CDR3 DNA sequence: TGCGCCAGCAGCCAAGATAACAGCCACTCAAAAGCTTTCTTT. This encodes CASSQDNSHSKAFF.

This chain uses TRBV6-5 with TRBJ1-1; no clear D gene. V shed 4 bases and J shed 5 bases, with 14 bases lying between them. The germline V gene encodes CDR1 MNHEY and CDR2 SVGAGI. CDR3 length equals 14 residues. Here the CDR3 DNA reads TGTGCCAGCAGTTCGGTCACCCCGGGTACTGAAGCTTTCTTT. This encodes CASSSVTPGTEAFF.

This clonotype has more than one count but fewer than ten. This sequence joins TRBV5-5 and TRBJ1-2; D not certain. This CDR3 comprises 14 residues. The V and J ends lost 4 bases and 7 bases respectively, with 17 bases between them. Per germline, CDR1 SGHKS and CDR2 YYEKEE (reference sequence). CDR3 in amino acids: CASSPEASFRGYTF. DNA for the CDR3: TGTGCCAGCAGCCCGGAGGCGTCCTTTCGTGGCTACACCTTC.

This rearrangement joins TRBV4-3 to TRBJ1-6; D gene unclear. The V gene's germline CDR1 is LGHNA and CDR2 YSLEER. This CDR3 spans 16 amino acids. The V end lost 4 bases, the J end lost 2 bases, and 12 bases lay between the germline ends. The CDR3 nucleotides are TGCGCCAGCAGCCGTGGTGCCCAAGCCTATAATTCACCCCTCCACTTT. This translates into CASSRGAQAYNSPLHF.

This clonotype was observed a handful of times. This chain joins TRBV24-1 and TRBJ1-6, with 8 bases lining up with TRBD1. Germline assignment: CDR1 KGHDR and CDR2 SFDVKD. The CDR3 has 13 residues. Trimming cost V 4 bases and J 12 bases; bases outside gene matches: 4. The CDR3, as DNA: TGTGCCACCAGTGAGAATACAGGGGGACCCCTCCACTTT. It yields the protein CATSENTGGPLHF.

This clonotype was recorded a few times. The J gene is TRBJ2-3, the V gene TRBV29-1, with D perhaps matching TRBD2 (6 bases). The germline gives CDR1 SQVTM, CDR2 ANQGSEA. V dropped 5 bases and J dropped 4 bases, with 13 bases sitting between them. This CDR3 has 13 amino acids. Here the CDR3 reads CSVIKEGPDTQYF. In DNA form, the CDR3 reads TGCAGCGTTATTAAGGAGGGACCAGATACGCAGTATTTT.

This clonotype was detected only a few times. The J gene is TRBJ1-6, the V gene TRBV12-3 or TRBV12-4; TRBD1 matches at 7 bases. This CDR3 comprises 14 residues. V was clipped by 5 bases and J by 4 bases; unmatched bases: 2. CDR3 sequence: CASSRTGYNSPLHF. The CDR3 region has the DNA TGTGCCAGCAGTCGGACAGGTTATAATTCACCCCTCCACTTT.

CDR3 region: CASSLVGTEAFF. CDR3 in DNA: TGTGCCAGCAGCTTGGTAGGAACTGAAGCTTTCTTT. This rearrangement joins TRBV5-6 to TRBJ1-1; D not resolved. The CDR3 is 12 residues long. Germline V gene lookup returns CDR1 SGHDT and CDR2 YYEEEE. V lost 0 bases to trimming and J lost 5 bases, with 5 bases between them.

This clonotype occurred many times. V is TRBV12-3 or TRBV12-4 and J is TRBJ1-1; perhaps TRBD1 as D (5 bases). Trimming pared 6 bases from V and 1 base from J, leaving 21 bases between. The CDR3 runs 17 residues. This chain's CDR3 is CASSPRRGYTQNTEAFF. The CDR3 region has the DNA TGTGCCAGCAGCCCTAGAAGGGGTTATACGCAGAACACTGAAGCTTTCTTT.

This chain's CDR3 is CAISRLQGAVGYTF. The CDR3 DNA is TGTGCCATCAGCCGCTTACAGGGGGCGGTTGGCTACACCTTC. The V call is TRBV10-3, the J call TRBJ1-2; 9 nucleotides agree with TRBD1. The CDR3 totals 14 residues. Germline lookup yields CDR1 ENHRY and CDR2 SYGVKD. Trimming at V came to 6 bases and at J to 7 bases, leaving 9 bases not matched to a gene.

The chain combines TRBV5-6 with TRBJ1-5, with D uncertain. Germline V lookup: CDR1 SGHDT, CDR2 YYEEEE. Trimming shortened V by 0 bases and J by 4 bases, and 8 bases separated the two germline ends. This CDR3 is built from 14 residues. In nucleotides, the CDR3 is TGTGCCAGCAGCTTGGGGCCAGCGAATCAGCCCCAGCATTTT. It is translated as CASSLGPANQPQHF.

J is TRBJ1-2 and V is TRBV20-1, with D possibly TRBD1 on 6 matching bases. V was trimmed by 2 bases and J by 6 bases, leaving 10 bases between them. Germline lookup yields CDR1 DFQATT and CDR2 SNEGSKA (reference sequence). There are 12 residues in the CDR3. The DNA of the CDR3 is TGCAGTGCTAGAAACAGGGAGAATGGCTACACCTTC. This sequence encodes CSARNRENGYTF.